These 10 T cell receptor beta chains came from one sample sequenced in a study of memory CD4+ T cells and cytomegalovirus serostatus. Profiling relied on immunoSEQ multiplex PCR, and the TCRdb table lists in-frame clones only, not all of them. Among tens of thousands of clones listed, roughly three quarters were seen once. The sort gate was single viable CD3+CD4+CD8-CD45RO+ cells for memory CD4+ T cells. Input material: memory CD4+ T cells from blood. These receptors originate from an adult in good health and CMV-seronegative.

This clone was observed a few times. The gene calls are TRBV10-3 and TRBJ2-7; 9 positions agree with TRBD1. CDR3 length: 13 amino acids. The germline V gene has CDR1 ENHRY and CDR2 SYGVKD. Trimming removed 6 bases from V and 7 bases from J; junction bases left unmatched: 7. Written as DNA, the CDR3 is TGTGCCATCAGGGGACAGGGAGGGAGGGAGCAGTACTTC. Amino acid sequence: CAIRGQGGREQYF.

The chain has TRBV9 and TRBJ2-7; 10 bases align to TRBD2. Germline CDR1 and CDR2: SGDLS and YYNGEE. CDR3 length: 15 residues. Trimming at V came to 0 bases and at J to 4 bases, leaving 4 bases not matched to a gene. The DNA of the CDR3 is TGTGCCAGCAGCGTAGCTAGCGGGAGTGGATACGAGCAGTACTTC. Its protein product is CASSVASGSGYEQYF.

The V call is TRBV4-2, the J call TRBJ1-4, with 8 bases fitting TRBD1. The V gene end was trimmed by 0 bases and the J gene end by 2 bases; junction bases not matched to a gene: 11. This CDR3 comprises 19 residues. Germline V gene data show CDR1 as LGHNA and CDR2 as YNFKEQ. The CDR3 coding sequence is TGTGCCAGCAGCCAAGATAGACAGGGGCAGGGCTTGACTAATGAAAAACTGTTTTTT. Its translation: CASSQDRQGQGLTNEKLFF.

The chain has TRBV7-8 and TRBJ2-7; 13 bases are a match to TRBD2. This CDR3 is built from 15 residues. The V gene's germline CDR1 is SGHVS and CDR2 FQNEAQ. The J segment lost 4 bases and the V segment lost 5 bases, leaving 5 bases of the junction unmatched. The CDR3 sequence is CASSPGLAGVYEQYF. CDR3 sequence (DNA): TGTGCCAGCAGCCCCGGACTAGCGGGAGTATACGAGCAGTACTTC.

The V and J genes are TRBV2 and TRBJ2-2, with a possible D match to TRBD1 (5 bases). Germline-derived CDR1 and CDR2 are SNHLY and FYNNEI. The CDR3 contains 14 residues. Trimming left V 3 bases short and J 5 bases short, with 10 bases between. CDR3 sequence reads: CASSEARATGELFF. For the CDR3, the DNA is TGTGCCAGCAGTGAGGCCAGGGCGACCGGGGAGCTGTTTTTT.

The chain combines TRBV9 with TRBJ2-2, with 7 bases that match TRBD2. CDR3 size: 14 residues. Trimming removed 0 bases from V and 6 bases from J; junction bases left unmatched: 2. Germline V lookup: CDR1 SGDLS, CDR2 YYNGEE. CDR3 DNA sequence: TGTGCCAGCAGCGTAGGGCTAGCGGCCGGGGAGCTGTTTTTT. It encodes CASSVGLAAGELFF.

V and J are TRBV28 and TRBJ2-7, with 10 bases lining up with TRBD2. After removal of 6 bases from V and 1 base from J, the junction contained 3 bases not matched to a gene. This CDR3 has 14 amino acids. CDR1 is MDHEN and CDR2 is SYDVKM in the germline V gene. CDR3 sequence: CASRRTSGSYEQYF. The CDR3 DNA follows: TGTGCCAGCAGGCGGACTAGCGGATCCTACGAGCAGTACTTC.

Here the CDR3 reads CASKGGDRDEAFF. For the CDR3, the DNA is TGTGCCAGCAAGGGTGGGGACAGGGATGAGGCTTTCTTT. This chain uses TRBV11-2 with TRBJ1-1; 9 bases map to TRBD1. V trimming: 7 bases; J trimming: 11 bases; junction bases outside the gene matches: 11. The length of the CDR3 is 13 residues. Per germline, CDR1 SGHAT and CDR2 FQNNGV.

The rearrangement joins TRBV6-1 to TRBJ2-2; D uncertain. The length of the CDR3 is 13 residues. V shed 11 bases and J shed 1 base, with 11 bases lying between them. Germline-derived CDR1 and CDR2 are MNHNS and SASEGT. The DNA for the CDR3 is TGTGCCGCCACATCATTGAACACCGGGGAGCTGTTTTTT. Translated: CAATSLNTGELFF.

The rearrangement joins TRBV27 to TRBJ2-7; D may match TRBD1 or TRBD2 (7 bases each). The CDR3 has 17 amino acids. Germline V lookup: CDR1 MNHEY, CDR2 SMNVEV (reference sequence). The ends were cut back, 4 bases at V and 2 bases at J, with 21 bases in the middle. CDR3 protein: CASSWSPEGAGAYEQYF. The DNA of the CDR3 is TGTGCCAGCAGTTGGTCGCCCGAGGGGGCGGGAGCCTACGAGCAGTACTTC.